The sample holds a few counts of the clone carrying this TCR beta chain. As yet, its antigen is unknown. This PCR relied on a set of 60 Vbeta primers and 13 Jbeta primers. Per the authors' pipeline: It was a later analysis that counted some 80 million unique TCR beta chains, of which 8.5 million to 12 million were shared. Clones were sequenced by immunoSEQ multiplex PCR, and TCRdb holds only the in-frame ones, with some missing. V, J and clone size are taken as reported in that table, and D and trimming were inferred from the DNA itself. The top ten clones hold 2.5% to 4% of a sample with under 100,000 clones, approximately 80% of them seen once. These data come from a study of cytomegalovirus exposure and HLA in healthy donors. Findings and caveats of the study: A later analysis showed that HLA-associated TCR beta chains had undergone more clonal expansion than equally common others.

Trimming took off 2 bases at V and 9 bases at J, with 9 bases between the two ends. The CDR3 is 13 amino acids. CDR1 and CDR2 from the germline V gene are SGHRS and YFSETQ. The sequenced material came from PBMCs. The chain recombines TRBV5-1 with TRBJ1-6; D perhaps matches TRBD1 (5 bases). The receptor's source is a man in his fifties in good health and CMV-seronegative. The CDR3 region is CASSFNQGSPLHF. The CDR3 nucleotides are TGCGCCAGCAGCTTTAACCAGGGTTCACCCCTCCACTTT.